These T cell receptor beta chains were read from a single sample in a study of read filtering for tumor transcriptome and immune sequencing. From the reads, TCRdb called clonotypes with MiXCR, one entry per CDR3 protein. The repertoire consists of 39,000 or so distinct CDR3 sequences, with roughly 13% occurring once and the leading ten covering approximately 31%. The sequencing sample was made of a population of CD138-negative cells sorted from bone marrow. The source is a donor over 35 with multiple myeloma. CDR3s include the opening cysteine and the closing phenylalanine or tryptophan. The order of the fields is V gene, CDR3 protein.

v_gene: TRBV30
CDR3aa: CAWSGVTSGRGVHNEQFF

v_gene: TRBV29-1
CDR3aa: CSVEDFRAPSYNEQFF

v_gene: TRBV4-2
CDR3aa: CASSQEALAGVWNEQLF

v_gene: TRBV24-1
CDR3aa: CATRSSPGGSYNEQFF

v_gene: TRBV11-2
CDR3aa: CASSHGSEQYF

v_gene: TRBV12-5
CDR3aa: CASGLWGYEQYF

v_gene: TRBV24-1
CDR3aa: CATSDPKTGGAYNEQYF

v_gene: TRBV4-1
CDR3aa: CASSQDRGGLRNTEAFF

v_gene: TRBV11-1
CDR3aa: CASWSSRTGELFF

v_gene: TRBV18
CDR3aa: CASSPPSRISDTRYF

v_gene: TRBV13
CDR3aa: CASSFRHRGLAGAGGANVLTF

v_gene: TRBV27
CDR3aa: CASSLDSRGGETQYF

v_gene: TRBV29-1
CDR3aa: CSAEEALF

v_gene: TRBV5-1
CDR3aa: CASSVGAAANEKLFF